The present T cell receptor beta chain was sequenced within a study of regulatory T cells in long-lasting Graves disease. Study-level points and caveats: Persistent Graves' patients showed a TCR diversity that was lower than that of newly diagnosed ones.

CDR3 size: 13 residues. J was trimmed by 3 bases and V by 5 bases; bases with no gene match: 2. Germline values: CDR1 DFQATT, CDR2 SNEGSKA (reference sequence). As to time point: newly diagnosed GD, antithyroid drugs for less than 3 months. Preparation of the TCR library used RNA extracted from PBMCs. TCR beta libraries were built with iRepertoire HTBI primers and Arm-PCR of CDR3 regions. From the multiplex PCR reads, TCRdb called clonotypes with MiXCR, one entry per CDR3 protein. This table has 400,000 to 500,000 distinct CDR3 sequences, approximately 15% appearing once. This clonotype was seen repeatedly, ten times or more. Its specificity is unknown. Another study also made use of these data, one on T cells in Graves' hyperthyroidism and ophthalmopathy. From that paper: The study excluded patients with uncontrolled infection, other autoimmune disease, pregnancy or lactation.

The source of this sequence is a young woman with Graves disease. This sample comprised peripheral blood mononuclear cells (PBMCs), obtained at new diagnosis, from a patient treated with antithyroid drugs. The V and J genes are TRBV20-1 and TRBJ2-3, with 10 bases fitting TRBD2. CDR3 nucleotide sequence: TGCAGTGCTCCACTAGCGGGAACAGATACGCAGTATTTT. Translation gives CSAPLAGTDTQYF.